The 27 T cell receptor beta chains in this list originate from one sample, sequenced in a study of blood T cell repertoires in COVID-19. Here immunoSEQ multiplex PCR was the method, and the copy in TCRdb shows in-frame clones only, minus some. The sample records 80,000 to 130,000 clones, 80% to 90% being singletons. The sequencing input was PBMCs or T cells enriched from blood (not recorded which). The receptors were gathered from a woman aged 45 to 65 who had recovered from COVID-19.

V gene TRBV2 combines with J gene TRBJ1-4; TRBD1 matches 12 bases. The CDR3 loop spans 13 amino acids. CDR1 and CDR2 (germline): SNHLY, FYNNEI. V was pared by 6 bases and J by 10 bases, with 3 bases of the junction left unmatched. The CDR3 region is CASSPGQGAKLFF. The CDR3 nucleotides read TGTGCCAGCAGCCCGGGACAGGGGGCAAAACTGTTTTTT.

The rearrangement uses TRBV28 and TRBJ2-3; D is possibly TRBD1 (7 bases). The V gene lost 6 bases and the J gene lost 6 bases, with 22 bases spanning the gap. The germline V gene encodes CDR1 MDHEN and CDR2 SYDVKM. The CDR3 spans 16 residues. CDR3 region: CASSSRGATSRDTQYF. DNA for the CDR3: TGTGCCAGCAGCTCCAGGGGGGCAACCAGTCGGGATACGCAGTATTTT.

Written as DNA, the CDR3 is TGCGCCAGCAGCCAAGCTGGCAGGGATACGCAGTATTTT. It translates to CASSQAGRDTQYF. The gene calls are TRBV4-1 and TRBJ2-3; no definite D call. The CDR3 is 13 residues long. The V end was cut by 1 base, the J end by 6 bases, with 8 bases between. Looked up from germline, CDR1 is MGHRA and CDR2 is YSYEKL.

The chain uses TRBV28 and TRBJ1-1, with no clear D. Trimming stripped 2 bases from V and 8 bases from J, with 12 bases between. The CDR3 has 13 amino acids. Per germline, CDR1 MDHEN and CDR2 SYDVKM. In DNA form, the CDR3 reads TGTGCCAGCAGTTTAACCCGACCGGGAGAAGCTTTCTTT. Its protein is CASSLTRPGEAFF.

The V and J genes are TRBV2 and TRBJ1-5; TRBD1 might be the D (5 bases). In germline, CDR1 is SNHLY, CDR2 FYNNEI. Trimming pared 6 bases from V and 8 bases from J, leaving 17 bases between. CDR3 length: 14 residues. In DNA form, the CDR3 reads TGTGCCAGCAGCGGCGGGACGGCGCCCAAGCCCCAGCATTTT. Its translation is CASSGGTAPKPQHF.

For this clone: An end of the junction does not agree with germline; a read error may underlie this. The J gene is TRBJ1-4, the V gene TRBV3-1 (or the pseudogene TRBV3-2); TRBD1 is a possible D gene (6 bases). The germline V gene has CDR1 LGHDT and CDR2 YNNKEL (reference sequence). The CDR3 is made up of 16 amino acids. The CDR3 region is CASNQGGFFGKGPTFF. The CDR3 region has the DNA TGTGCCAGCAACCAAGGGGGTTTTTTCGGAAAGGGGCCCACATTTTTT.

This clone occurred once. The V and J genes are TRBV5-1 and TRBJ1-4, with D unresolved. V lost 0 bases to trimming and J lost 3 bases, with 9 bases between them. CDR1 is SGHRS, CDR2 YFSETQ, per germline. The CDR3 is 15 residues long. CDR3 in DNA: TGCGCCAGCAGCTTGGGGGAGATAGCTAATGAAAAACTGTTTTTT. Translating gives CASSLGEIANEKLFF.

The J gene is TRBJ2-5, the V gene TRBV27; TRBD1 matches at 8 bases. J was trimmed by 2 bases and V by 7 bases; bases with no gene match: 12. CDR1 is MNHEY, CDR2 SMNVEV, per germline (reference sequence). This CDR3 has 16 residues. CDR3 sequence reads: CASKRLGRTGQETQYF. The CDR3 DNA sequence: TGTGCCAGCAAACGCCTAGGAAGGACAGGGCAAGAGACCCAGTACTTC.

The chain's CDR3 is CASSLWGGTEAFF. The CDR3 DNA sequence: TGTGCCAGCAGTTTATGGGGGGGTACTGAAGCTTTCTTT. The rearrangement uses TRBV6-4 and TRBJ1-1, with D possibly matching TRBD1 (5 bases). In germline, CDR1 is MRHNA, CDR2 SNTAGT. CDR3 length: 13 amino acids. V was pared by 5 bases and J by 5 bases, with 12 bases between.

Worth noting for this clone: The sample contains more than one DNA sequence encoding this CDR3. This chain links TRBV19 with TRBJ1-1; D possibly corresponds to TRBD1 (5 bases). Deletions cut 3 bases from V and 1 base from J, with 6 bases between. The CDR3 is 13 residues long. Germline CDR1 and CDR2: LNHDA and SQIVND (reference sequence). The DNA for the CDR3 is TGTGCCAGTAGTATCACAGGGAACACTGAAGCTTTCTTT. Translated, it gives CASSITGNTEAFF.

The V and J genes are TRBV5-1 and TRBJ1-3, with no clear D. V was cut by 2 bases and J by 8 bases, with 14 bases left in between. The length of the CDR3 is 14 residues. The germline V gene has CDR1 SGHRS and CDR2 YFSETQ. The CDR3 loop reads CASSFDGDRDTIYF. In DNA form, the CDR3 reads TGCGCCAGCAGCTTTGACGGGGATCGGGACACCATATATTTT.

V gene TRBV19 combines with J gene TRBJ1-2; D not resolved. CDR3 size: 15 residues. The germline gives CDR1 LNHDA, CDR2 SQIVND (reference sequence). With 3 bases removed from V and 1 base from J, the gap between germline ends came to 12 bases. CDR3 in amino acids: CASSIGVALNYGYTF. CDR3 sequence (DNA): TGTGCCAGTAGTATTGGTGTAGCCCTTAACTATGGCTACACCTTC.

V and J are TRBV7-9 and TRBJ2-7, with 10 positions matching TRBD2. The CDR3 totals 14 residues. Germline values: CDR1 SEHNR, CDR2 FQNEAQ (reference sequence). Trimming removed 5 bases from V and 3 bases from J; junction bases left unmatched: 4. The chain's CDR3 is CASSDLAGVYEQYF. The CDR3 DNA sequence: TGTGCCAGCAGCGATCTAGCGGGAGTCTACGAGCAGTACTTC.

The chain combines TRBV7-2 with TRBJ2-5; 9 bases are shared with TRBD1. V was clipped by 3 bases and J by 10 bases; unmatched bases: 15. Germline V CDR1 and CDR2: SGHTA, FQGNSA. This CDR3 contains 16 residues. The chain's CDR3 is CASSLDRGGGYRFQYF. The CDR3 coding sequence is TGTGCCAGCAGCTTGGACAGGGGTGGAGGGTATCGATTCCAGTACTTC.

This clone has a handful of counts. The chain combines TRBV25-1 with TRBJ1-1; 7 bases fit TRBD1. This CDR3 contains 14 residues. From germline, CDR1 is MGHDK and CDR2 SYGVNS. V dropped 4 bases and J dropped 0; count of bases not matched to a gene: 2. The CDR3 coding sequence is TGTGCCAGCAGTGCGGACAGGCTGAACACTGAAGCTTTCTTT. Translation gives CASSADRLNTEAFF.

The J gene is TRBJ2-5, the V gene TRBV10-1; D uncertain. The V gene lost 4 bases and the J gene lost 2 bases, with 8 bases spanning the gap. This CDR3 contains 13 residues. Per the germline V gene, CDR1 is WNHNN and CDR2 is SYGVQD (reference sequence). The CDR3 region has the DNA TGCGCCAGCAGTGGGAACAGACAAGAGACCCAGTACTTC. Translated, it gives CASSGNRQETQYF.

The rearrangement links TRBV19 to TRBJ1-4; 7 bases map to TRBD1. The CDR3 sequence is 15 residues long. Unmatched junction bases numbered 4, after V lost 3 bases and J lost 3 bases. Per the germline V gene, CDR1 is LNHDA and CDR2 is SQIVND (reference sequence). The CDR3 bases are TGTGCCAGTAGTATGCCCACAGGGGCTAATGAAAAACTGTTTTTT. Translating gives CASSMPTGANEKLFF.

The J gene is TRBJ2-1, the V gene TRBV2; TRBD2 agrees at 8 bases. CDR3 length equals 14 residues. The germline V gene has CDR1 SNHLY and CDR2 FYNNEI. With 8 bases clipped from V and 10 bases from J, the junction kept 13 bases outside the gene matches. The CDR3 loop reads CASWVGGEPLEQFF. The CDR3 nucleotides are TGTGCCAGCTGGGTCGGGGGGGAGCCCTTAGAGCAGTTCTTC.

J is TRBJ2-7 and V is TRBV28; D uncertain. Deletions cut 3 bases from V and 6 bases from J, with 12 bases between. CDR1 and CDR2 from the germline V gene are MDHEN and SYDVKM. This CDR3 comprises 13 residues. The chain's CDR3 is CASSLGTPGEQYF. The CDR3 bases are TGTGCCAGCAGTTTGGGCACCCCAGGCGAGCAGTACTTC. Combining the CDR3 with reference TRBV28 and TRBJ2-7 gives the whole variable domain DVKVTQSSRYLVKRTGEKVFLECVQDMDHENMFWYRQDPGLGLRLIYFSYDVKMKEKGDIPEGYSVSREKKERFSLILESASTNQTSMYLCASSLGTPGEQYFGPGTRLTVT.

The V call is TRBV19, the J call TRBJ1-1; TRBD1 might be the D (5 bases). CDR1 is LNHDA, CDR2 SQIVND, per germline (reference sequence). The germline V and J ends were trimmed by 0 bases and 4 bases, with 12 bases remaining between them. The CDR3 extends over 15 amino acids. The DNA of the CDR3 is TGTGCCAGTAGTATAGAGGGGGGACCGGGCACTGAAGCTTTCTTT. It yields the protein CASSIEGGPGTEAFF.

The chain uses TRBV9 and TRBJ1-6, with a weak D call TRBD1 (6 bases). The germline V gene encodes CDR1 SGDLS and CDR2 YYNGEE. The CDR3 has 14 amino acids. The germline V and J ends were trimmed by 1 base and 7 bases, with 9 bases remaining between them. The chain's CDR3 is CASSVSRGNSPLHF. The DNA for the CDR3 is TGTGCCAGCAGCGTAAGCAGGGGAAATTCACCCCTCCACTTT.

The V call is TRBV28, the J call TRBJ1-5; D is perhaps TRBD1 (5 bases). V lost 2 bases, J lost 11 bases, and 25 bases lay in between. From germline, CDR1 is MDHEN and CDR2 SYDVKM. The CDR3 contains 17 residues. As DNA, the CDR3 is TGTGCCAGCAGTTTAGGGTCGCGGGGGACTTCACTATCAGCCCAGCATTTT. Translating gives CASSLGSRGTSLSAQHF. The full variable domain, completed using reference TRBV28 and TRBJ1-5, is DVKVTQSSRYLVKRTGEKVFLECVQDMDHENMFWYRQDPGLGLRLIYFSYDVKMKEKGDIPEGYSVSREKKERFSLILESASTNQTSMYLCASSLGSRGTSLSAQHFGDGTRLSIL.

The CDR3 reads CASSPRDRNSGANVLTF. The CDR3 DNA is TGCGCCAGCAGCCCCCGGGACAGAAACTCTGGGGCCAACGTCCTGACTTTC. The V gene is TRBV5-1, the J gene TRBJ2-6; 7 bases are shared with TRBD1. The CDR3 contains 17 residues. The germline V gene has CDR1 SGHRS and CDR2 YFSETQ. V dropped 4 bases and J dropped 0; count of bases not matched to a gene: 7.

CDR3 loop: CASSQGYSYEQYF. The DNA of the CDR3 is TGCGCCAGCAGCCAGGGATACTCCTACGAGCAGTACTTC. The genes are TRBV5-1 and TRBJ2-7; D possibly corresponds to TRBD1 (5 bases). The CDR3 consists of 13 residues. Trimming shortened V by 4 bases and J by 0 bases, and 8 bases separated the two germline ends. Germline CDR1 is SGHRS and CDR2 is YFSETQ.

The chain employs TRBV24-1 and TRBJ2-7; tentative D call: TRBD2 (5 bases). CDR3 length equals 12 residues. The V gene's germline CDR1 is KGHDR and CDR2 SFDVKD. Trimming cost V 9 bases and J 5 bases, with 13 bases left between them. CDR3 bases: TGTGCCACCGAGGGAAGTAGCCACGAGCAGTACTTC. Protein product: CATEGSSHEQYF.

V usage is TRBV11-2 and J usage is TRBJ2-1, with a weak D call TRBD2 (6 bases). Germline V gene lookup returns CDR1 SGHAT and CDR2 FQNNGV. Trimming stripped 1 base from V and 5 bases from J, with 12 bases between. CDR3 length equals 15 residues. CDR3 region: CASSLAGGVNNEQFF. The DNA for the CDR3 is TGTGCCAGCAGCTTAGCTGGAGGGGTGAACAATGAGCAGTTCTTC.

The gene calls are TRBV13 and TRBJ2-5, with a weak D call TRBD1 (5 bases). Germline assignment: CDR1 PRHDT and CDR2 FYEKMQ (reference sequence). The CDR3 is made up of 13 amino acids. The ends were cut back, 5 bases at V and 8 bases at J, with 15 bases in the middle. CDR3 residues: CASSPRGIRTQYF. The CDR3 DNA reads as TGTGCCAGCAGCCCAAGGGGCATTCGAACCCAGTACTTC.